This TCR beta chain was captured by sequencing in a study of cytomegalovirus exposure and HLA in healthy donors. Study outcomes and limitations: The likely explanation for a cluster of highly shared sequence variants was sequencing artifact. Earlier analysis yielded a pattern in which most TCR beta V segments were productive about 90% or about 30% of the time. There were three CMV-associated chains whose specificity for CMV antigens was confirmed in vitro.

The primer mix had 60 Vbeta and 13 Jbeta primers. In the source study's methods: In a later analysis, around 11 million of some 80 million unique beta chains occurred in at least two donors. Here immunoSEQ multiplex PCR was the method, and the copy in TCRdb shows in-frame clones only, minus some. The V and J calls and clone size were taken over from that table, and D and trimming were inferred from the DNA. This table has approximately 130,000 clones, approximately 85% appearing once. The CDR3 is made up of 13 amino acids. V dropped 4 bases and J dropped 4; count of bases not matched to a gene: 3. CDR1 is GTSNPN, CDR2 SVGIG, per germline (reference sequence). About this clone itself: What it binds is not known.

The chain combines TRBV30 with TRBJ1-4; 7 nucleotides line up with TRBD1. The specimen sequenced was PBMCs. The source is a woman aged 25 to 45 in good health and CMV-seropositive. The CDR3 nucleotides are TGTGCCTGGACGGGACAGTTTAATGAAAAACTGTTTTTT. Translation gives CAWTGQFNEKLFF.